The clone carrying this T cell receptor beta chain occurred once. Time point described: patch test 1, 2 weeks after DPC sensitization. Treatment denoted: therapeutic diphenylcyclopropenone sensitization with weekly scalp DPC. The sample comes from a study of human T cells and chemical hapten exposure. On the study more broadly: The scalp of each patient received a weekly diphenylcyclopropenone dose for the full approximately 24-week study.

TCRdb redid the calling of the RACE reads with MiXCR, one entry per CDR3 protein. The sample consists of about 120,000 distinct CDR3 sequences, roughly an eighth of them appearing once. The sequencing here drew on whole blood, taken in connection with sensitization to the hapten diphenylcyclopropenone (DPC). This receptor was taken from a man aged 18 to 30 with alopecia areata. Some clones in this sample may be carry-over from other donors' samples.

CDR3 region: CSSQGVANEKLFF. The CDR3 bases are TGCAGTTCCCAAGGCGTGGCTAATGAAAAACTGTTTTTT. The V and J genes are TRBV20-1 and TRBJ1-4, with unresolved D. This CDR3 contains 13 residues. The V and J ends lost 8 bases and 3 bases respectively, with 13 bases between them. CDR1 and CDR2 from the germline V gene are DFQATT and SNEGSKA (reference sequence).